The 19 T cell receptor beta chains given below trace back to one sample, sequenced in a study of cytomegalovirus exposure and HLA in healthy donors. It was with 60 Vbeta and 13 Jbeta primers that the PCR ran. This table comes from immunoSEQ multiplex PCR, and its TCRdb copy is limited to in-frame clones, with some not included. The data show some 110,000 clones, 70% to 80% seen once. The specimen sequenced was PBMCs. All receptors come from a woman between 18 and 29 years old in good health and CMV-seropositive.

The chain carries TRBV7-9 and TRBJ1-1, with 11 nucleotides matching TRBD1. The germline V gene has CDR1 SEHNR and CDR2 FQNEAQ (reference sequence). The CDR3 covers 15 residues. After removal of 5 bases from V and 4 bases from J, the junction contained 6 bases not matched to a gene. In DNA form, the CDR3 reads TGTGCCAGCAGCGAACGTGGGACAGGGGGCACTGAAGCTTTCTTT. This gives the protein CASSERGTGGTEAFF. Supplemented by reference TRBV7-9 and TRBJ1-1, the full variable domain reads DTGVSQNPRHKITKRGQNVTFRCDPISEHNRLYWYRQTLGQGPEFLTYFQNEAQLEKSRLLSDRFSAERPKGSFSTLEIQRTEQGDSAMYLCASSERGTGGTEAFFGQGTRLTVV.

This chain connects TRBV4-1 to TRBJ1-4, with D uncertain. The CDR3 spans 15 residues. V dropped 0 bases and J dropped 4 bases, with 9 bases sitting between them. Germline lookup yields CDR1 MGHRA and CDR2 YSYEKL. CDR3 sequence: CASSQEGRYNEKLFF. The CDR3 DNA reads as TGCGCCAGCAGCCAAGAAGGGAGGTATAATGAAAAACTGTTTTTT.

The V and J genes are TRBV10-3 and TRBJ2-2; D call uncertain. The CDR3 has 15 residues. Germline assignment: CDR1 ENHRY and CDR2 SYGVKD. Trimming left V 3 bases short and J 5 bases short, with 13 bases between. CDR3 nucleotides: TGTGCCATCAGTGAATGGCAGACGGGTACCGGGGAGCTGTTTTTT. It translates to CAISEWQTGTGELFF.

This clone is medium-sized in the sample. This chain joins TRBV10-3 and TRBJ2-7, with TRBD2 matching 9 bases. This CDR3 has 17 residues. Germline assignment: CDR1 ENHRY and CDR2 SYGVKD. The V gene end was trimmed by 3 bases and the J gene end by 0 bases; junction bases not matched to a gene: 9. CDR3 loop: CAISDPTSGPLSYEQYF. The CDR3 coding sequence is TGTGCCATCAGTGACCCCACTAGCGGGCCTCTCTCCTACGAGCAGTACTTC.

This clone was seen more than once but under ten times. This chain links TRBV13 with TRBJ2-2, with 11 bases aligning to TRBD2. The CDR3 is 16 amino acids. CDR1 is PRHDT and CDR2 is FYEKMQ in the germline V gene (reference sequence). V dropped 3 bases and J dropped 7; count of bases not matched to a gene: 7. In nucleotides, the CDR3 is TGTGCCAGCAGCTTCTTTCTAGCGGGAGGAGTCGGGGAGCTGTTTTTT. Translated: CASSFFLAGGVGELFF.

The V call is TRBV4-1, the J call TRBJ1-3; TRBD1 might be the D (5 bases). V was clipped by 1 base and J by 8 bases, with 15 bases between them. Germline lookup yields CDR1 MGHRA and CDR2 YSYEKL. This CDR3 contains 15 residues. The CDR3 nucleotides read TGCGCCAGCAGCCAAGGTAGCAGGGTGCTCGACACCATATATTTT. It encodes CASSQGSRVLDTIYF.

CDR3 sequence reads: CASSLTGSPGYTF. The CDR3 DNA reads as TGTGCCAGCAGCCTTACAGGGTCCCCTGGCTACACCTTC. The J gene is TRBJ1-2, the V gene TRBV9, with D maybe TRBD1 (6 bases). The CDR3 is 13 residues long. Germline V gene data show CDR1 as SGDLS and CDR2 as YYNGEE. Trimming took 4 bases from V and 7 from J, leaving 14 bases between them.

The chain is built from TRBV27 and TRBJ1-1, with D perhaps matching TRBD1 (5 bases). Trimming took 1 base from V and 0 from J, leaving 9 bases between them. The germline CDR1 and CDR2 sequences are MNHEY and SMNVEV (reference sequence). The CDR3 runs 15 residues. CDR3 region: CASSLWWGMNTEAFF. DNA for the CDR3: TGTGCCAGCAGTTTATGGTGGGGCATGAACACTGAAGCTTTCTTT.

The chain recombines TRBV18 with TRBJ1-2, with a weak D call TRBD1 (5 bases). Trimming left V 0 bases short and J 3 bases short, with 8 bases between. Per germline, CDR1 KGHSH and CDR2 LQKENI. This CDR3 contains 14 residues. In DNA form, the CDR3 reads TGTGCCAGCTCACCACCGGACATCGACTATGGCTACACCTTC. The encoded protein is CASSPPDIDYGYTF.

This sequence joins TRBV6-5 and TRBJ2-1; D ambiguous. CDR3 length: 13 amino acids. Germline lookup yields CDR1 MNHEY and CDR2 SVGAGI. With 0 bases removed from V and 10 bases from J, the gap between germline ends came to 10 bases. CDR3 DNA sequence: TGTGCCAGCAGTTACTCGAGAGGCTCCGAGCAGTTCTTC. It codes for CASSYSRGSEQFF.

This clone was seen just once. Other DNA sequences from this sample encode an identical CDR3 as well. The CDR3 protein is CASSPQGSKNIQYF. CDR3 nucleotides: TGCGCCAGCAGCCCACAGGGGTCTAAAAACATTCAGTACTTC. The chain recombines TRBV5-1 with TRBJ2-4, with 7 bases identical to TRBD1. From germline, CDR1 is SGHRS and CDR2 YFSETQ. With 4 bases clipped from V and 4 bases from J, the junction kept 5 bases outside the gene matches. The CDR3 length is 14 residues.

CDR3 region: CASSYSGRGVSTEAFF. The DNA of the CDR3 is TGTGCCAGCAGTTACTCGGGGCGAGGAGTGAGCACTGAAGCTTTCTTT. The chain joins TRBV6-5 to TRBJ1-1; D is perhaps TRBD1 (5 bases). The CDR3 loop spans 16 amino acids. The germline V gene encodes CDR1 MNHEY and CDR2 SVGAGI. Trimming removed 0 bases from V and 4 bases from J, with 15 bases in between.

The chain links TRBV7-3 to TRBJ2-1; TRBD2 agrees at 7 bases. In germline, CDR1 is SGHTA, CDR2 FQGTGA. The CDR3 consists of 14 residues. Trimming cost V 2 bases and J 5 bases; bases outside gene matches: 3. The CDR3 protein is CASSLAGVDNEQFF. CDR3 coding DNA: TGTGCCAGCAGCTTAGCGGGAGTCGACAATGAGCAGTTCTTC.

The V gene is TRBV5-6, the J gene TRBJ1-2, with TRBD1 as a possible D gene (5 bases). The ends were cut back, 0 bases at V and 4 bases at J, with 13 bases in the middle. Germline V gives CDR1 SGHDT, CDR2 YYEEEE. CDR3 size: 15 residues. The CDR3 is CASSLGGDPTYGYTF. CDR3 DNA sequence: TGTGCCAGCAGCTTGGGGGGGGACCCCACCTATGGCTACACCTTC. The entire variable domain, with the rest obtained from reference TRBV5-6 and TRBJ1-2, is as follows: DAGVTQSPTHLIKTRGQQVTLRCSPKSGHDTVSWYQQALGQGPQFIFQYYEEEERQRGNFPDRFSGHQFPNYSSELNVNALLLGDSALYLCASSLGGDPTYGYTFGSGTRLTVV.

In this sample, this clone turned up once. The chain has TRBV15 and TRBJ1-2; TRBD1 aligns across 9 bases. The CDR3 runs to 15 residues. J gave up 6 bases and V 5 bases, and 10 bases lay outside the gene matches. Germline CDR1 is LNHNV and CDR2 is YYDKDF (reference sequence). This chain's CDR3 is CATSGPPGQGHGYTF. DNA for the CDR3: TGTGCCACCAGCGGACCCCCGGGACAGGGACATGGCTACACCTTC.

The rearrangement joins TRBV9 to TRBJ1-2; 7 nucleotides align to TRBD1. Germline CDR1 is SGDLS and CDR2 is YYNGEE. V was pared by 4 bases and J by 3 bases, with 9 bases of the junction left unmatched. The length of the CDR3 is 15 residues. The CDR3 DNA reads as TGTGCCAGCAGCCCTTCGAGACAGGGAGACTATGGCTACACCTTC. It codes for CASSPSRQGDYGYTF.

The chain has TRBV25-1 and TRBJ1-3; D gene unclear. The CDR3 runs to 13 residues. The V gene lost 8 bases and the J gene lost 2 bases, with 10 bases spanning the gap. CDR1 is MGHDK and CDR2 is SYGVNS in the germline V gene. CDR3 loop: CASLNTAGNTIYF. CDR3 coding DNA: TGTGCCAGCTTGAACACCGCTGGAAACACCATATATTTT.

This clone was picked up one time. This chain joins TRBV19 and TRBJ2-7; 8 bases line up with TRBD1. Germline trimming cut 4 bases from V and 5 bases from J; bases unmatched to any gene: 7. The CDR3 loop spans 14 amino acids. CDR1 LNHDA and CDR2 SQIVND come from the germline V gene (reference sequence). This CDR3 is CASSTNSDRDEQYF. The CDR3 region has the DNA TGTGCCAGTAGTACGAATTCGGACAGGGACGAGCAGTACTTC.

The chain couples TRBV28 to TRBJ2-6; the D gene is possibly TRBD1 (6 bases). V dropped 4 bases and J dropped 1 base, with 11 bases sitting between them. CDR1 is MDHEN, CDR2 SYDVKM, per germline. CDR3 length: 16 residues. CDR3 protein: CASSWNRVSGANVLTF. The CDR3 DNA sequence: TGTGCCAGCAGTTGGAACAGGGTTTCTGGGGCCAACGTCCTGACTTTC.